These 10 T cell receptor beta chains share one sample of origin, sequenced in a study of regulatory T cells in long-lasting Graves disease. Time point denoted: persistent/refractory GD, antithyroid drugs over 5 years with positive TRAb. PBMCs provided the RNA from which the TCR library was made. Researchers made TCR beta libraries by using iRepertoire HTBI primers and running Arm-PCR on CDR3 regions. TCRdb passed the multiplex PCR reads through MiXCR, listing each CDR3 protein once. The sample has roughly 700,000 distinct CDR3 sequences, about 32% seen once. The sample in question was peripheral blood mononuclear cells (PBMCs), obtained when the disease was refractory, from a patient treated with antithyroid drugs. Every receptor here comes from a female donor with Graves disease.

The gene calls are TRBV10-2 and TRBJ2-7; 12 bases are a match to TRBD2. The CDR3 loop spans 16 amino acids. The germline gives CDR1 WSHSY, CDR2 SAAADI. V lost 3 bases and J lost 2; bases outside the gene matches: 5. DNA of the CDR3: TGCGCCAGCAGTGACTCTCTAGCGGGAGGGCCCTACGAGCAGTACTTC. It translates to CASSDSLAGGPYEQYF.

This clonotype came up many times. This rearrangement joins TRBV30 to TRBJ1-2, with D hard to call. Trimming took 2 bases from V and 4 from J, leaving 14 bases between them. Germline V gene lookup returns CDR1 GTSNPN and CDR2 SVGIG (reference sequence). CDR3 length: 14 amino acids. CDR3 loop: CAWSQVPAGYGYTF. The DNA of the CDR3 is TGTGCCTGGAGTCAAGTCCCGGCGGGCTATGGCTACACCTTC.

This clonotype appeared once. This chain joins TRBV10-3 and TRBJ1-2, with D uncertain. Trimming pared 7 bases from V and 5 bases from J, leaving 11 bases between. The CDR3 contains 12 residues. Per germline, CDR1 ENHRY and CDR2 SYGVKD. The CDR3 DNA is TGTGCCATCAAACCAGAGAATTATGGCTACACCTTC. It yields the protein CAIKPENYGYTF.

This clonotype was seen more than once but under ten times. The chain is built from TRBV6-1 and TRBJ2-7, with TRBD2 matching 14 bases. The CDR3 runs 15 residues. Germline V gene data show CDR1 as MNHNS and CDR2 as SASEGT. V trimming: 4 bases; J trimming: 6 bases; junction bases outside the gene matches: 5. The CDR3 here is CASSGGTSGSREQYF. The DNA of the CDR3 is TGTGCCAGCAGTGGAGGGACTAGCGGGAGCCGCGAGCAGTACTTC.

The V gene is TRBV5-1, the J gene TRBJ1-6; 9 nucleotides line up with TRBD1. Germline trimming cut 1 base from V and 7 bases from J; bases unmatched to any gene: 9. Germline CDR1 SGHRS, CDR2 YFSETQ. The CDR3 is 17 residues long. Here the CDR3 reads CASSLMGTGRTNSPLHF. CDR3 coding DNA: TGCGCCAGCAGCTTGATGGGGACAGGGAGAACGAATTCACCCCTCCACTTT.

In its sample, this clonotype was seen a few times. CDR3 protein: CASSTSGTSVYEQYF. The CDR3 nucleotides are TGTGCCAGCAGTACGTCCGGGACTAGCGTCTACGAGCAGTACTTC. The gene calls are TRBV2 and TRBJ2-7, with TRBD2 identical over 10 bases. CDR1 SNHLY and CDR2 FYNNEI come from the germline V gene. After removal of 5 bases from V and 3 bases from J, the junction contained 7 bases not matched to a gene. This CDR3 region has 15 residues.

There are a few counts of this clonotype. The V call is TRBV20-1, the J call TRBJ2-7; 11 bases align to TRBD2. Germline CDR1 and CDR2: DFQATT and SNEGSKA (reference sequence). This CDR3 is built from 14 residues. V dropped 4 bases and J dropped 4; count of bases not matched to a gene: 6. The CDR3 coding sequence is TGCAGTGCTAAGGGTCTAGCGGGAGGTTACGAGCAGTACTTC. It codes for CSAKGLAGGYEQYF.

V usage is TRBV7-9 and J usage is TRBJ1-1; D is unclear. Germline V CDR1 and CDR2: SEHNR, FQNEAQ (reference sequence). The CDR3 is 16 amino acids. Between the trimmed V and J ends, which lost 3 bases and 0 bases, there was a span of 14 bases. CDR3 DNA sequence: TGTGCCAGCAGCTTTGGGCGTCCCCTCATGAACACTGAAGCTTTCTTT. Translated, it gives CASSFGRPLMNTEAFF.

This clonotype appeared many times. In nucleotides, the CDR3 is TGTGCCAGCAGTTTGGTCGACATTAGCAATCAGCCCCAGCATTTT. This translates into CASSLVDISNQPQHF. The rearrangement links TRBV28 to TRBJ1-5, with no clear D. The germline V gene encodes CDR1 MDHEN and CDR2 SYDVKM. The CDR3 spans 15 residues. Deletions cut 3 bases from V and 0 bases from J, with 9 bases between.

The chain employs TRBV2 and TRBJ2-1, with TRBD1 matching 10 bases. J was trimmed by 15 bases and V by 3 bases; bases with no gene match: 11. The V gene's germline CDR1 is SNHLY and CDR2 FYNNEI. The CDR3 is 14 amino acids. Here the CDR3 reads CASSDPGTGEGWFF. In DNA form, the CDR3 reads TGTGCCAGCAGTGATCCCGGGACAGGGGAGGGGTGGTTCTTC.